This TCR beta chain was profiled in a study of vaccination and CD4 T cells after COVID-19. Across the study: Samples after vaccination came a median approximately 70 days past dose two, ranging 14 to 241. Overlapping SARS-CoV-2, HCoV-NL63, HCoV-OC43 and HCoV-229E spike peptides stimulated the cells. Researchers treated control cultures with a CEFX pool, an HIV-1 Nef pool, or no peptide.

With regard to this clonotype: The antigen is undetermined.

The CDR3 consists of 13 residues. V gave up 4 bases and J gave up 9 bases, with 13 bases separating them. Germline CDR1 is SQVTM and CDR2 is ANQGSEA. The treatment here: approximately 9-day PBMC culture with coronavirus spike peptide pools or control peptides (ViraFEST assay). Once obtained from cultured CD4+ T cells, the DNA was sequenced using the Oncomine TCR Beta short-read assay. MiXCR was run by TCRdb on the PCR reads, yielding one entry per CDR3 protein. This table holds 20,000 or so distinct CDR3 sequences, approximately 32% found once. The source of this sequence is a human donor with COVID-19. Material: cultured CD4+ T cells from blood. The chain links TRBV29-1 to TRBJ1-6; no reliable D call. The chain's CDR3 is CSVGGAPGSPLHF. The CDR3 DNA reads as TGCAGCGTTGGCGGCGCCCCCGGTTCACCCCTCCACTTT.